The 14 T cell receptor beta chains listed next were all sequenced from one sample in a study of neurological immune-mediated disorders. Time point: longitudinal time-point 3. TCRdb reprocessed the 5' RACE reads with MiXCR, giving one entry per CDR3 protein. This table holds around 49,000 distinct CDR3 sequences, approximately 12% found once. Sequences were obtained from PBMCs. The receptor source for this set is a male donor with HTLV-1-associated myelopathy (HAM/TSP).

The chain links TRBV24-1 to TRBJ2-7; D is possibly TRBD1 or TRBD2 (5 bases each). With 3 bases removed from V and 7 bases from J, the gap between germline ends came to 21 bases. The CDR3 loop spans 16 amino acids. Germline loops: CDR1 KGHDR, CDR2 SFDVKD. CDR3 protein: CATSDAGAKGYNEQYF. In DNA form, the CDR3 reads TGTGCCACCAGTGATGCCGGGGCGAAGGGTTACAATGAGCAGTACTTC.

In this sample, this clonotype turned up many times. J is TRBJ1-1 and V is TRBV7-2; 7 nucleotides line up with TRBD1. With 1 base clipped from V and 3 bases from J, the junction kept 17 bases outside the gene matches. CDR3 size: 19 residues. Per germline, CDR1 SGHTA and CDR2 FQGNSA. The CDR3 region is CASSLGRFRGYGPDTEAFF. The CDR3 bases are TGTGCCAGCAGCTTAGGTCGGTTCAGGGGGTATGGGCCTGACACTGAAGCTTTCTTT. The whole variable domain, remainder taken from reference TRBV7-2 and TRBJ1-1, is GAGVSQSPSNKVTEKGKDVELRCDPISGHTALYWYRQSLGQGLEFLIYFQGNSAPDKSGLPSDRFSAERTGGSVSTLTIQRTQQEDSAVYLCASSLGRFRGYGPDTEAFFGQGTRLTVV.

This clonotype was detected many times. This chain connects TRBV5-1 to TRBJ1-4, with 7 bases lining up with TRBD1. Per the germline V gene, CDR1 is SGHRS and CDR2 is YFSETQ. Trimming took 4 bases from V and 4 from J; bases not matched to a gene: 10. The CDR3 length is 16 residues. The DNA for the CDR3 is TGCGCCAGCAGCCCACGGACAGGCGGGAATAATGAAAAACTGTTTTTT. It is translated as CASSPRTGGNNEKLFF.

Comments on this clonotype: This may be a read error, as it is one base from a much larger clone. The chain links TRBV11-3 to TRBJ2-5; D ambiguous. Germline V gives CDR1 SGHNT, CDR2 YENEEA. V was cut by 0 bases and J by 1 base, with 15 bases left in between. There are 17 residues in the CDR3. CDR3 nucleotide sequence: TGTGCCAGCAGCTTAGATCCCGCGCAGGTCAGCCAAGAGACCCAGTACTTC. It encodes CASSLDPAQVSQETQYF.

This clonotype was recorded many times. The V gene is TRBV20-1, the J gene TRBJ2-1; 9 positions match TRBD2. The CDR3 runs 16 residues. Germline V lookup: CDR1 DFQATT, CDR2 SNEGSKA (reference sequence). Losses at the gene ends were 3 bases for V and 4 bases for J; bases not matched to a gene: 10. The DNA of the CDR3 is TGCAGTGCTAGGAACCCCCTAGCGGGGACTTACAATGAGCAGTTCTTC. Protein product: CSARNPLAGTYNEQFF.

This clonotype was counted ten times or more. This chain joins TRBV29-1 and TRBJ1-1; D call uncertain. The V gene's germline CDR1 is SQVTM and CDR2 ANQGSEA. This CDR3 has 12 amino acids. Trimming removed 4 bases at V and 1 base at J, with 7 bases between. CDR3 amino acids: CSVVGGNTEAFF. CDR3 sequence (DNA): TGCAGCGTTGTAGGCGGGAACACTGAAGCTTTCTTT.

The table lists this clonotype with many counts. The rearrangement links TRBV5-1 to TRBJ2-2, with 9 bases lining up with TRBD2. The germline gives CDR1 SGHRS, CDR2 YFSETQ. CDR3 length: 17 residues. Unmatched junction bases numbered 7, after V lost 4 bases and J lost 0 bases. The chain's CDR3 is CASSGGGAEPNTGELFF. The CDR3 region has the DNA TGCGCCAGCAGCGGCGGGGGGGCGGAACCGAACACCGGGGAGCTGTTTTTT.

Ten or more counts support this clonotype. The chain employs TRBV3-1 and TRBJ2-5, with 8 bases matching TRBD1. Germline CDR1 is LGHDT and CDR2 is YNNKEL (reference sequence). CDR3 length: 16 residues. Trimming at V came to 4 bases and at J to 0 bases, leaving 7 bases not matched to a gene. CDR3 loop: CASSRGQARYQETQYF. CDR3 coding DNA: TGTGCCAGCAGCCGGGGACAGGCGAGGTACCAAGAGACCCAGTACTTC.

This clonotype was counted between two and nine times. The J gene is TRBJ2-2, the V gene TRBV2; D uncertain. Germline-derived CDR1 and CDR2 are SNHLY and FYNNEI. V gave up 7 bases and J gave up 8 bases, with 14 bases separating them. The CDR3 is 13 amino acids. CDR3 nucleotide sequence: TGTGCCAGCAACGTCACACCCTTGGGGGAGCTGTTTTTT. This translates into CASNVTPLGELFF.

This clonotype was observed at least ten times. The chain joins TRBV20-1 to TRBJ2-3; a weak D match, TRBD2 (5 bases). Between the trimmed V and J ends, which lost 3 bases and 6 bases, there was a span of 10 bases. The CDR3 totals 12 residues. Germline V gene sequence: CDR1 DFQATT, CDR2 SNEGSKA (reference sequence). CDR3: CSASTRGDTQYF. The DNA of the CDR3 is TGCAGTGCTAGCACTAGAGGGGATACGCAGTATTTT.

This clonotype was picked up many times. The chain joins TRBV12-3 or TRBV12-4 to TRBJ2-5; D is perhaps TRBD1 (5 bases). V gave up 6 bases and J gave up 4 bases, with 15 bases separating them. This CDR3 comprises 14 residues. This chain's CDR3 is CASRPSGPGETQYF. CDR3 bases: TGTGCCAGCAGACCATCAGGGCCGGGAGAGACCCAGTACTTC.

The sample holds many counts of this clonotype. The chain uses TRBV20-1 and TRBJ2-3; the D gene is possibly TRBD2 (5 bases). The CDR3 covers 15 residues. V was trimmed by 3 bases and J by 2 bases, leaving 15 bases between them. Germline-derived CDR1 and CDR2 are DFQATT and SNEGSKA (reference sequence). This CDR3 reads CSASRVERNTDTQYF. DNA for the CDR3: TGCAGTGCTAGTCGAGTGGAGCGGAACACAGATACGCAGTATTTT.

This clonotype has at least ten counts. This chain connects TRBV6-2 or TRBV6-3 to TRBJ2-3; 9 nucleotides align to TRBD2. The CDR3 runs to 13 residues. CDR1 and CDR2 from the germline V gene are MNHEY and SVGEGT. V shed 5 bases, J shed 9 bases, and the junction held 6 bases outside the gene matches. CDR3 loop: CASSTRLAETQYF. DNA for the CDR3: TGTGCCAGCAGTACACGACTAGCGGAGACGCAGTATTTT.

This clonotype came up once. The chain carries TRBV20-1 and TRBJ2-3, with a tentative D call TRBD2 (5 bases). CDR1 and CDR2 from the germline V gene are DFQATT and SNEGSKA (reference sequence). The germline V and J ends were trimmed by 3 bases and 2 bases, with 9 bases remaining between them. The CDR3 totals 13 residues. DNA of the CDR3: TGCAGTGCTAGGACGGACTCCACAGATACGCAGTATTTT. This gives the protein CSARTDSTDTQYF.